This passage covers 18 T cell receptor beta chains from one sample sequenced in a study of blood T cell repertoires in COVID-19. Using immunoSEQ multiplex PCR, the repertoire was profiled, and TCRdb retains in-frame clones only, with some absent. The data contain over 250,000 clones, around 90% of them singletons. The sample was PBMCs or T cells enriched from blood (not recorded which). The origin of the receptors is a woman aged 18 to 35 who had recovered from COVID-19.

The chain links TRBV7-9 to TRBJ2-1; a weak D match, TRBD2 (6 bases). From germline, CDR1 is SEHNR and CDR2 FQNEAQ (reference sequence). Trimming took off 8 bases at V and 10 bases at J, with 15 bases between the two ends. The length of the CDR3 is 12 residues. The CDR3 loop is CASLKRGLEQFF. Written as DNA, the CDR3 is TGTGCCAGCCTAAAAAGGGGACTCGAGCAGTTCTTC.

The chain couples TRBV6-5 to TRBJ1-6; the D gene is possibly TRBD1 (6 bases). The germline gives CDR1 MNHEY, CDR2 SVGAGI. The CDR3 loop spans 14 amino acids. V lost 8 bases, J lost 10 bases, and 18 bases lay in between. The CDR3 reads CASQQSGVGSPLHF. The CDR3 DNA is TGTGCCAGCCAACAATCAGGGGTAGGCTCACCCCTCCACTTT.

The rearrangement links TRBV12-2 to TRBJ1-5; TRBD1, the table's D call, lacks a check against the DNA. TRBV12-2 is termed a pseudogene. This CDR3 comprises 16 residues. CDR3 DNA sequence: TGTGCAAGTCGCTTCTGTAAAAACATTGGCAATCAGCCCCAGCATTTT. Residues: CASRFCKNIGNQPQHF.

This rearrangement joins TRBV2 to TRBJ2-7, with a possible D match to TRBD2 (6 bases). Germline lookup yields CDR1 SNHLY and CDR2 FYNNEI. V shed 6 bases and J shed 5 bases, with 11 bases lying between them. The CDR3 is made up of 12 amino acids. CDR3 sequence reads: CASRFGGDEQYF. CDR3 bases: TGTGCCAGCAGGTTCGGAGGGGACGAGCAGTACTTC.

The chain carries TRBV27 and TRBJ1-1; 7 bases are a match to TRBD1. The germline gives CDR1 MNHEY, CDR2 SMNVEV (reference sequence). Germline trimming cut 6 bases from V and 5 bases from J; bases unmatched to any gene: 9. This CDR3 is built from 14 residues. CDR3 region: CASRRQGEVTEAFF. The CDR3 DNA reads TGTGCCAGCAGGAGACAGGGTGAGGTTACTGAAGCTTTCTTT.

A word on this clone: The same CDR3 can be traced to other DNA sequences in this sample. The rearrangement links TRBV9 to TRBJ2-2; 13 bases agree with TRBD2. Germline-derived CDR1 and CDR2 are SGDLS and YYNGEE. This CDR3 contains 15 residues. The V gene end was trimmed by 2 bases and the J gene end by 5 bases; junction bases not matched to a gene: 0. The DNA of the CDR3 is TGTGCCAGCAGCGTGGGACTAGCGGGAACCGGGGAGCTGTTTTTT. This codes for CASSVGLAGTGELFF.

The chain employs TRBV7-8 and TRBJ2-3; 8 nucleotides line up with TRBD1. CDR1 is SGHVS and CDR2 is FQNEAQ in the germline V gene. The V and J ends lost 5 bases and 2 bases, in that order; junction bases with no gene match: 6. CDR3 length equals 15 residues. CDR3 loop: CASSRDRGFTDTQYF. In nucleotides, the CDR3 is TGTGCCAGCAGCCGAGACAGGGGTTTCACAGATACGCAGTATTTT. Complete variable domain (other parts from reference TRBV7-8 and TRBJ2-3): GAGVSQSPRYKVAKRGQDVALRCDPISGHVSLFWYQQALGQGPEFLTYFQNEAQLDKSGLPSDRFFAERPEGSVSTLKIQRTQQEDSAVYLCASSRDRGFTDTQYFGPGTRLTVL.

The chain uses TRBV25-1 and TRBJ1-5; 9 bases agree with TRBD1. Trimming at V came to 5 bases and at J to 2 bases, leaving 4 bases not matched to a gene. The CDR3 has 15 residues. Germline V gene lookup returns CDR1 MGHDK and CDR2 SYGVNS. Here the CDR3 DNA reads TGTGCCAGCAGTCCCAGGACAGGGGGCAATCAGCCCCAGCATTTT. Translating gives CASSPRTGGNQPQHF. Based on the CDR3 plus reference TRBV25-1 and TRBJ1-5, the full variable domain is EADIYQTPRYLVIGTGKKITLECSQTMGHDKMYWYQQDPGMELHLIHYSYGVNSTEKGDLSSESTVSRIRTEHFPLTLESARPSHTSQYLCASSPRTGGNQPQHFGDGTRLSIL.

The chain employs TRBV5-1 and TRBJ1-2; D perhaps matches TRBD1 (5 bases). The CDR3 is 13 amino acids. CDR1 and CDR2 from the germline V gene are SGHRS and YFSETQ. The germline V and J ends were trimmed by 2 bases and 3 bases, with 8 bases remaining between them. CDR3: CASSFLRDYGYTF. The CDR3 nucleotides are TGCGCCAGCAGCTTTCTCAGGGACTATGGCTACACCTTC.

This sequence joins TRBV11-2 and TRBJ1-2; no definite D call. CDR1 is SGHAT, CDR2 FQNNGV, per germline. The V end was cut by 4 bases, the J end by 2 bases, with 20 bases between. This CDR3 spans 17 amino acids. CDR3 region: CASSSIPRTGRNYGYTF. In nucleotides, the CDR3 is TGTGCCAGCAGCTCAATACCCCGGACGGGAAGGAACTATGGCTACACCTTC.

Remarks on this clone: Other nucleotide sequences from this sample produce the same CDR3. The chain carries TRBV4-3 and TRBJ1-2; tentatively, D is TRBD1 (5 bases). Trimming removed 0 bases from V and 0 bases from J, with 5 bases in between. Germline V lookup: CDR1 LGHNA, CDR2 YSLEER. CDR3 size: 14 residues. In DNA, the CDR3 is TGCGCCAGCAGCCAAGACAGGGCTAACTATGGCTACACCTTC. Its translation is CASSQDRANYGYTF.

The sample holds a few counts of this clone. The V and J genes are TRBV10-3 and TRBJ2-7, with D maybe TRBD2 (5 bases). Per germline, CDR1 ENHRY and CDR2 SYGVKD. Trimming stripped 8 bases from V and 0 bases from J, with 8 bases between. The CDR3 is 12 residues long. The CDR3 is CAIGELSYEQYF. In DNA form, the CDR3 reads TGTGCCATCGGGGAGCTCTCCTACGAGCAGTACTTC.

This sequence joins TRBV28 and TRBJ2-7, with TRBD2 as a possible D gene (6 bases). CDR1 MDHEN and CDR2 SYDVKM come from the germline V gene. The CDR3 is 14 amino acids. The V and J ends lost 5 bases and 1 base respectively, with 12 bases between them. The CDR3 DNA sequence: TGTGCCAGCAGTATCCCGGGGGTTTCCTACGAGCAGTACTTC. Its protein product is CASSIPGVSYEQYF.

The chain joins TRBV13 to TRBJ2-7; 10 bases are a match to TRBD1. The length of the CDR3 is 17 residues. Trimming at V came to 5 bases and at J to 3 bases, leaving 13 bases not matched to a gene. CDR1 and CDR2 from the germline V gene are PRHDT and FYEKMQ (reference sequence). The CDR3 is CASSPWGQGKRLYEQYF. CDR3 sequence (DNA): TGTGCCAGCAGCCCCTGGGGACAGGGGAAACGTCTCTACGAGCAGTACTTC.

The CDR3 nucleotides are TGTGCCAGCAGCAAAGCCCCAGGTCAAGAGACCCAGTACTTC. Protein product: CASSKAPGQETQYF. J is TRBJ2-5 and V is TRBV21-1; whether TRBD1, the table's D call, matches the DNA was not checked. TRBV21-1 counts as a pseudogene. The CDR3 totals 14 residues.

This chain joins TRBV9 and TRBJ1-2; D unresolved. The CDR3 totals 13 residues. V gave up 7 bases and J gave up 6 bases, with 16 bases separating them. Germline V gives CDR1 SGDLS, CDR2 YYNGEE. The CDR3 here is CASGEINDDGYTF. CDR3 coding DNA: TGTGCCAGCGGGGAGATCAACGATGATGGCTACACCTTC. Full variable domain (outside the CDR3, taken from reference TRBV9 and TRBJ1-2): DSGVTQTPKHLITATGQRVTLRCSPRSGDLSVYWYQQSLDQGLQFLIQYYNGEERAKGNILERFSAQQFPDLHSELNLSSLELGDSALYFCASGEINDDGYTFGSGTRLTVV.

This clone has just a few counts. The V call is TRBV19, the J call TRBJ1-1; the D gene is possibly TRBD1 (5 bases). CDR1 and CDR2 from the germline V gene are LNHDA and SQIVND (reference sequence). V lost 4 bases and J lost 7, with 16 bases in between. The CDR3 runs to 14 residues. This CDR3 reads CASSTQGGWNEAFF. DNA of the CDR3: TGTGCCAGTAGTACGCAGGGTGGATGGAATGAAGCTTTCTTT. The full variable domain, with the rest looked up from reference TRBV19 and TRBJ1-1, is DGGITQSPKYLFRKEGQNVTLSCEQNLNHDAMYWYRQDPGQGLRLIYYSQIVNDFQKGDIAEGYSVSREKKESFPLTVTSAQKNPTAFYLCASSTQGGWNEAFFGQGTRLTVV.

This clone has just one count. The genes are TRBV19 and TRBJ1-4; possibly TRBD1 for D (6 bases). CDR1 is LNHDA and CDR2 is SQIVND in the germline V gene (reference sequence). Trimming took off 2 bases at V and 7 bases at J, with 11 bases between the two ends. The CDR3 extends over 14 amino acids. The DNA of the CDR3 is TGTGCCAGTAGTATAAGGGGGTCGGCTGAAAAACTGTTTTTT. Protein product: CASSIRGSAEKLFF.